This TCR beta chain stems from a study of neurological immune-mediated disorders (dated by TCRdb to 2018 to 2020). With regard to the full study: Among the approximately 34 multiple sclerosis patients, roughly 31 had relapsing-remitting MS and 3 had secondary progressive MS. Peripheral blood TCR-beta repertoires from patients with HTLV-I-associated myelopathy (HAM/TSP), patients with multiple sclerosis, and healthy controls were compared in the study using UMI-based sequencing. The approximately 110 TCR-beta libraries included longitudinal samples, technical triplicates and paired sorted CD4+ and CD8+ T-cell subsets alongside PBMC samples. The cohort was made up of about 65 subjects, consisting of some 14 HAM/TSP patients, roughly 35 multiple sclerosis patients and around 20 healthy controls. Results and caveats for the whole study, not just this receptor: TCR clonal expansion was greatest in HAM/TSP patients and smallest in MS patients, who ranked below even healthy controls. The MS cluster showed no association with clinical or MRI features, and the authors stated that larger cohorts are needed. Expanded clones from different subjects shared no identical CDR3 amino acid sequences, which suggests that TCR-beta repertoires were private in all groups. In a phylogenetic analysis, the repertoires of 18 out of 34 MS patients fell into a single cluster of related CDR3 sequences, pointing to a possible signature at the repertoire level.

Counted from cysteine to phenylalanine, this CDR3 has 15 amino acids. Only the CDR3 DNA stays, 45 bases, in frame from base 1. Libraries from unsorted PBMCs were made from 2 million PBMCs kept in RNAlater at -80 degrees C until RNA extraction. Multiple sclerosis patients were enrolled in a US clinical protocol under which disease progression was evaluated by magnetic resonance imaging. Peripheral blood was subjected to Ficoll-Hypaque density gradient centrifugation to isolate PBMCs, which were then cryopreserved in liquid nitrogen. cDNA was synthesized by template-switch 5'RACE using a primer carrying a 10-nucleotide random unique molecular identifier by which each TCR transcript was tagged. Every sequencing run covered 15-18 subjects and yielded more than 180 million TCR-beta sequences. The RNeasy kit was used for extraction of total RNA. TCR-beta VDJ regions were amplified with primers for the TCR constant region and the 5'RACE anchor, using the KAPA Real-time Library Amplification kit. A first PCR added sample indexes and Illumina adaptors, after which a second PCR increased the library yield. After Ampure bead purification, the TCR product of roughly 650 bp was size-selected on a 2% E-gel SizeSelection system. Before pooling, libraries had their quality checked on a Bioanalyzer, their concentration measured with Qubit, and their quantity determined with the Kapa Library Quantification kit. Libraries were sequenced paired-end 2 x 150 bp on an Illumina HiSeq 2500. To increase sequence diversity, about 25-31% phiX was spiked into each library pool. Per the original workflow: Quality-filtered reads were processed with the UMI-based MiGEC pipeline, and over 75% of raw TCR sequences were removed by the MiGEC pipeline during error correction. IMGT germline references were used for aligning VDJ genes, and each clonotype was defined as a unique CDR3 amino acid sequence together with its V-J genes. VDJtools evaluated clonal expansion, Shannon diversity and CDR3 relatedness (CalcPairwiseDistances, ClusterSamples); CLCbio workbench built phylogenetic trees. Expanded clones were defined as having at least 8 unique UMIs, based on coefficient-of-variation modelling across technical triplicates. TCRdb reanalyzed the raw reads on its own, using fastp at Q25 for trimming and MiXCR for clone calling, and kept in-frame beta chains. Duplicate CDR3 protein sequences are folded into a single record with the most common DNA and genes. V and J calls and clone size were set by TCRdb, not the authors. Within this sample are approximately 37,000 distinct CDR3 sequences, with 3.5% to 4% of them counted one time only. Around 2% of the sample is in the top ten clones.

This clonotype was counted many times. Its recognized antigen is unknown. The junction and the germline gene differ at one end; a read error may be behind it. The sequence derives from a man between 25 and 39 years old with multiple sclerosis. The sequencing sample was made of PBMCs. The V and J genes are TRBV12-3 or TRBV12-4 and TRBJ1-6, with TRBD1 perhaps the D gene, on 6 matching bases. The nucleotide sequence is TGTGCCAGCAGTTTATTGGCAGGGGATCACTCACCCCTCAACTTT. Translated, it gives CASSLLAGDHSPLNF.